The rows below give T cell receptor beta chains drawn from one sample of a study of blood T cell repertoires in COVID-19. Clones were sequenced by immunoSEQ multiplex PCR, and TCRdb holds only the in-frame ones, with some missing. The table has some 300,000 clones, approximately 86% seen once. Input material: peripheral blood. Receptor source: a woman between 65 and 79 years old with COVID-19, enrolled during active disease. Both conserved end residues are trimmed from each CDR3. A D gene is named only where the DNA matches it firmly. Where a row states a size, it is once, few, many or the class of an expanded clone; other rows omit it.

cdr3_aa,v_call,clone_size,j_call,d_call,cdr3_length
ASSLLAGANTGELF,TRBV7-2,NA,TRBJ2-2,TRBD2,14
ASSQEGGVAYNEQF,TRBV4-2,NA,TRBJ2-1,TRBD2,14
ASYLGQGAKTGELF,TRBV27,NA,TRBJ2-2,TRBD1,14
ASSLRLAGETQY,TRBV7-2,NA,TRBJ2-5,NA,12
ATSERARQPYEQY,TRBV24-1,NA,TRBJ2-7,NA,13
ASSFPLAKNIQY,TRBV7-9,few,TRBJ2-4,NA,12
ASRGRAGDTQY,TRBV28,NA,TRBJ2-3,NA,11
ASPVLATGELF,TRBV2,NA,TRBJ2-2,NA,11
ASSQDRGSGNTIY,TRBV4-1,few,TRBJ1-3,TRBD1,13
ASSPGLPYGYT,TRBV6-6,NA,TRBJ1-2,NA,11
ASGMDRGVAGANVLT,TRBV12-5,NA,TRBJ2-6,TRBD1,15
ASRTGEFNYNSPLH,TRBV5-8,NA,TRBJ1-6,TRBD1,14
ATSDTRGPAPQH,TRBV24-1,NA,TRBJ1-5,NA,12
ASSIGQASLY,TRBV28,few,TRBJ1-3,NA,10
ASSAGGRTGELF,TRBV13,NA,TRBJ2-2,TRBD2,12
ASSVATQGKETQY,TRBV9,once,TRBJ2-5,NA,13
ATVLAGGNNEQF,TRBV3-1/TRBV3-2,NA,TRBJ2-1,TRBD2,12
ASTRTVNTEAF,TRBV2,NA,TRBJ1-1,NA,11
ASSLAGLADTGELF,TRBV5-1,NA,TRBJ2-2,TRBD2,14
ASSRTGVSTGELF,TRBV27,NA,TRBJ2-2,TRBD1,13
ASSSFLLQNYGYT,TRBV28,once,TRBJ1-2,NA,13
ASSRGGKDTQY,TRBV3-1/TRBV3-2,NA,TRBJ2-3,TRBD2,11
ASSEGSQPQH,TRBV2,NA,TRBJ1-5,NA,10
ASSYLRTGGSYGYT,TRBV6-5,many,TRBJ1-2,TRBD1,14
ASSLVRGLNTEAF,TRBV7-6,NA,TRBJ1-1,NA,13
ASSFGGGNTIY,TRBV12-3/TRBV12-4,NA,TRBJ1-3,NA,11
ASSPQGQDTQY,TRBV7-3,NA,TRBJ2-3,NA,11
ASSFQAAGETQY,TRBV7-2,NA,TRBJ2-5,NA,12
ASRVGGEGQNEQF,TRBV2,NA,TRBJ2-1,NA,13
ASSPPGSGANVLT,TRBV5-1,NA,TRBJ2-6,NA,13
ASHLHRADEQY,TRBV11-2,NA,TRBJ2-7,NA,11
ACAGLRGYT,TRBV30,NA,TRBJ1-2,NA,9
ASSLGGGSTQETQY,TRBV9,NA,TRBJ2-5,NA,14
ASSLAGGRDRVYSPLH,TRBV7-2,NA,TRBJ1-6,TRBD1,16
ASSQSKQGVNT,TRBV4-1,few,TRBJ1-2,NA,11
ASSHQRSEAGLVEAF,TRBV4-3,NA,TRBJ1-1,NA,15
ASSPSGGAGDTQY,TRBV7-2,NA,TRBJ2-3,TRBD2,13
ASSSIGSLYGYT,TRBV5-1,NA,TRBJ1-2,NA,12
ASTRSAGGFPSYNEQF,TRBV11-2,NA,TRBJ2-1,TRBD2,16
ASSQVLGGFSSYEQY,TRBV4-3,NA,TRBJ2-7,NA,15
ASAPGTGGIEQY,TRBV18,NA,TRBJ2-7,TRBD1,12
ASSRRDLDPYEQY,TRBV14,NA,TRBJ2-7,NA,13
ASSLVLAGGQNEQF,TRBV5-1,NA,TRBJ2-1,TRBD2,14
ASSLGQTTNEKLF,TRBV5-1,NA,TRBJ1-4,NA,13
ASSQVLAGDSSYEQY,TRBV4-3,NA,TRBJ2-7,TRBD2,15
ASRLATDTQY,TRBV2,NA,TRBJ2-3,NA,10
ASSPTSEVNTQY,TRBV6-4,NA,TRBJ2-3,TRBD2,12
ASSPGEGGYTDTQY,TRBV7-3,NA,TRBJ2-3,NA,14
ASRESGDYQPQH,TRBV28,NA,TRBJ1-5,NA,12
SASIAGPIQPQH,TRBV20-1,NA,TRBJ1-5,NA,12
ASGAGDHTDTQY,TRBV5-1,NA,TRBJ2-3,TRBD2,12
ASSLAGGYGYT,TRBV5-6,NA,TRBJ1-2,NA,11
ASSGQFTDTQY,TRBV2,NA,TRBJ2-3,NA,11
ASRPVGQGQETQY,TRBV12-2,NA,TRBJ2-5,NA,13
ASSLSGGRDEQF,TRBV5-4,NA,TRBJ2-1,TRBD2,12